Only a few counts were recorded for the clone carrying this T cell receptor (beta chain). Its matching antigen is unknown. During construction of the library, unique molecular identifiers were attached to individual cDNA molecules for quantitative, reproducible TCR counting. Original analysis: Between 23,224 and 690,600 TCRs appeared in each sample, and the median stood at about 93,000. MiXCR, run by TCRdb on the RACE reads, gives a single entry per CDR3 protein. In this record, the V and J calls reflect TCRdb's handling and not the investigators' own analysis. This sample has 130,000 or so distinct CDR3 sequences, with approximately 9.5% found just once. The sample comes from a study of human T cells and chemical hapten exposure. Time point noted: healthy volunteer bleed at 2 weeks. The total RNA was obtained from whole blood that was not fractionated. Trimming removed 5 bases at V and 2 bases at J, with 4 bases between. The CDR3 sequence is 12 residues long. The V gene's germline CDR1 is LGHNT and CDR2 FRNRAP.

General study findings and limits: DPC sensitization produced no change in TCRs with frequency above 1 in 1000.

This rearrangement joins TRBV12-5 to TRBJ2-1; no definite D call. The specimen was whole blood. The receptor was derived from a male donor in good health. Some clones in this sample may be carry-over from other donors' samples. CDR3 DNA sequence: TGTGCTAGTGGTCCGACCTACAATGAGCAGTTCTTC. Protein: CASGPTYNEQFF. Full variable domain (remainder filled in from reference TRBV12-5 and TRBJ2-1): DARVTQTPRHKVTEMGQEVTMRCQPILGHNTVFWYRQTMMQGLELLAYFRNRAPLDDSGMPKDRFSAEMPDATLATLKIQPSEPRDSAVYFCASGPTYNEQFFGPGTRLTVL.